This T cell receptor beta chain was retrieved from a study of blood T cell repertoires in COVID-19. Cohorts were determined from participant-reported clinical history. Source study methods: Reference gene primer amplification gave estimated nucleated cell counts. Only in-frame clones appear in the TCRdb table, and some are missing; sequencing was by immunoSEQ multiplex PCR. V and J calls and clone size are as listed in that table; D and trimming were resolved from the DNA. The data show 150,000 to 250,000 clones, with roughly 82% seen just once and around 11% held by the top ten. The germline CDR1 and CDR2 sequences are MNHEY and SVGAGI. CDR3 length equals 16 residues. With 2 bases removed from V and 0 bases from J, the gap between germline ends came to 13 bases.

The sample comprised PBMCs or T cells enriched from blood (not recorded which). The TCR comes from a man aged 40-49 years who had recovered from COVID-19. V and J are TRBV6-5 and TRBJ2-5; TRBD2 is a possible D gene (5 bases). The DNA for the CDR3 is TGTGCCAGCAGTTACCCCCTCGGGGAGAACCAAGAGACCCAGTACTTC. It translates to CASSYPLGENQETQYF.